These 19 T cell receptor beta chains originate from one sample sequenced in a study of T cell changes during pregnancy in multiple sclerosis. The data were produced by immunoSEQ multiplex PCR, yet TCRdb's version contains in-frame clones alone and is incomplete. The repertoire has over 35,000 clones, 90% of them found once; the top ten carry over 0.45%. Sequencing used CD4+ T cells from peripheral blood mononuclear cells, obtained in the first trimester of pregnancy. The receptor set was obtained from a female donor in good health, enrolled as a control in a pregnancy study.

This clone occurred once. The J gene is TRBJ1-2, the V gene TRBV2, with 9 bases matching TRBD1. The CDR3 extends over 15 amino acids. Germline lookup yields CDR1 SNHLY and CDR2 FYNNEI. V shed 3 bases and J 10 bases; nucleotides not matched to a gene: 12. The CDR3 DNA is TGTGCCAGCAGTGATGTCTGGGACAGGGCGGGCGACTACACCTTC. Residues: CASSDVWDRAGDYTF.

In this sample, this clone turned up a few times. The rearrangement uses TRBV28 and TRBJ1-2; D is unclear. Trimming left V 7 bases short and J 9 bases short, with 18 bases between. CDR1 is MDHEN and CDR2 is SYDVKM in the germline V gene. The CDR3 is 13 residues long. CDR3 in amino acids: CASTGGGNPRYTF. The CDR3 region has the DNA TGTGCCAGCACGGGAGGAGGGAACCCCCGCTACACCTTC.

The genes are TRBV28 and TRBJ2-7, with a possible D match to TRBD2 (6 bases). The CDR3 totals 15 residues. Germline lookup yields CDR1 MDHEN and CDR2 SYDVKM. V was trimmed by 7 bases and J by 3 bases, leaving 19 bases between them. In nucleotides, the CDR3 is TGTGCCAGCACCGGCGGGGCAGGGCGAGGCTACGAGCAGTACTTC. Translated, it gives CASTGGAGRGYEQYF.

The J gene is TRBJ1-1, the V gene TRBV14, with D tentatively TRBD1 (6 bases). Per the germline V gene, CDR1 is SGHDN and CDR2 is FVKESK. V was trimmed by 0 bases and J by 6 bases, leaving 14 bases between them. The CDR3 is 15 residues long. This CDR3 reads CASSQDLGQFAEAFF. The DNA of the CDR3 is TGTGCCAGCAGCCAAGATCTAGGACAGTTTGCTGAAGCTTTCTTT.

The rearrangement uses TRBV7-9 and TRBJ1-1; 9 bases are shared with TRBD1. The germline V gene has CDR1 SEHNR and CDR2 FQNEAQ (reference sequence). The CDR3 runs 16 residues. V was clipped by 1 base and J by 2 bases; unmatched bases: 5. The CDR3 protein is CASSLVTGGRNTEAFF. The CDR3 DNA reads TGTGCCAGCAGCTTAGTTACAGGGGGCCGTAACACTGAAGCTTTCTTT. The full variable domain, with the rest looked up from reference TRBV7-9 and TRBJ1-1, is DTGVSQNPRHKITKRGQNVTFRCDPISEHNRLYWYRQTLGQGPEFLTYFQNEAQLEKSRLLSDRFSAERPKGSFSTLEIQRTEQGDSAMYLCASSLVTGGRNTEAFFGQGTRLTVV.

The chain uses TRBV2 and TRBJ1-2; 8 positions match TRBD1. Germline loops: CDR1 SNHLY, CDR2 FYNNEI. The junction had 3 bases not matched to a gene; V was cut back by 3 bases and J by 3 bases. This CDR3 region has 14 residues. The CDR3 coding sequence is TGTGCCAGCAGTGATTGGACAGGGCACTATGGCTACACCTTC. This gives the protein CASSDWTGHYGYTF.

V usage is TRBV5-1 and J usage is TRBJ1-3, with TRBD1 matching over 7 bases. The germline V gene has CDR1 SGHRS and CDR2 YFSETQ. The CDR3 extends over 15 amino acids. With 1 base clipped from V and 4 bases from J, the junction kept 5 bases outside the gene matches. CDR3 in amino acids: CASSLQPGQGNTIYF. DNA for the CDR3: TGCGCCAGCAGCTTGCAACCGGGACAGGGAAACACCATATATTTT. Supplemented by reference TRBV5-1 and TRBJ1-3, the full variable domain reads KAGVTQTPRYLIKTRGQQVTLSCSPISGHRSVSWYQQTPGQGLQFLFEYFSETQRNKGNFPGRFSGRQFSNSRSEMNVSTLELGDSALYLCASSLQPGQGNTIYFGEGSWLTVV.

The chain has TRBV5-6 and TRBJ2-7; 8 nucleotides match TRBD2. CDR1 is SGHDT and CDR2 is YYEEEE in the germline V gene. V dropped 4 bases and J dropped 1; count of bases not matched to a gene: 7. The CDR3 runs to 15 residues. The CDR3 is CASSDTGGFSYEQYF. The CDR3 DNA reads TGTGCCAGCAGCGATACGGGGGGGTTTTCCTACGAGCAGTACTTC.

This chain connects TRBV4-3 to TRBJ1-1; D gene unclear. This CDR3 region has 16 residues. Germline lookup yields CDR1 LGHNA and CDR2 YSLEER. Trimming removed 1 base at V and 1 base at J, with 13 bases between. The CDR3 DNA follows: TGCGCCAGCAGCCAAGCCCCCCCGGGAGAGAACACTGAAGCTTTCTTT. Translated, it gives CASSQAPPGENTEAFF.

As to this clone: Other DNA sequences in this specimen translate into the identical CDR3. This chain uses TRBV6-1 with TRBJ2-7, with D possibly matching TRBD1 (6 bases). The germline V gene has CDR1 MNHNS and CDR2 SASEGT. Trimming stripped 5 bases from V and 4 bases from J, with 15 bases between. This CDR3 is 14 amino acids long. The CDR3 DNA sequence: TGTGCCAGCAGTACACAGGGCGGACCTTACGAGCAGTACTTC. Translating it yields CASSTQGGPYEQYF.

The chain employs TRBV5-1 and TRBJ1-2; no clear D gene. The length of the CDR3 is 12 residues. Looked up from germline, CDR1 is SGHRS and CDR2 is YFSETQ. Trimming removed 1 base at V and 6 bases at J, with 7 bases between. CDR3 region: CASSLFTDGYTF. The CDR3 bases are TGCGCCAGCAGCTTGTTCACAGATGGCTACACCTTC.

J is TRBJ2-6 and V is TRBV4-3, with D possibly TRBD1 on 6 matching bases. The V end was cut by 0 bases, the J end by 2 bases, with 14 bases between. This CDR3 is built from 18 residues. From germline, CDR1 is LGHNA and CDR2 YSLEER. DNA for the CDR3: TGCGCCAGCAGCCAAGACACAGGGTACCGTACTGGGGCCAACGTCCTGACTTTC. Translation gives CASSQDTGYRTGANVLTF.

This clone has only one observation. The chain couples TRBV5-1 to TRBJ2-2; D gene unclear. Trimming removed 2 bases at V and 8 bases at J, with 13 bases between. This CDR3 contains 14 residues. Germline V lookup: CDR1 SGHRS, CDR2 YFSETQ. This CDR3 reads CASSLTSAGGELFF. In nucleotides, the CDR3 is TGCGCCAGCAGCTTAACGTCCGCAGGAGGGGAGCTGTTTTTT.

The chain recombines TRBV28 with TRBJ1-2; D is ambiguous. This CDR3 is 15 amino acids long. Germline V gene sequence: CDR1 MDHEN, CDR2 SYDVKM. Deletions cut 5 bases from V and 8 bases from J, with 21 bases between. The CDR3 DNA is TGTGCCAGCAGTCCCTTTGCCCTCTACCTTAAGGGCTACACCTTC. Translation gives CASSPFALYLKGYTF.

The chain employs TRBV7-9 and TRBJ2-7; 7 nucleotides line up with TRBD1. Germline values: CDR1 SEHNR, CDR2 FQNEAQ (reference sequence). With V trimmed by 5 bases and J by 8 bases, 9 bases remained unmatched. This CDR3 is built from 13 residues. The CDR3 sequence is CASSLDRPGKQYF. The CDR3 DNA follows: TGTGCCAGCAGCCTGGACAGGCCCGGAAAGCAGTACTTC.

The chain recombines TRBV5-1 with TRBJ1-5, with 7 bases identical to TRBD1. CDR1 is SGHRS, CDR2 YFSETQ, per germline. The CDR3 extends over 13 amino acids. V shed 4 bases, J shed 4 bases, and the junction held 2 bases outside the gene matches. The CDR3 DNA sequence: TGCGCCAGCAGCCCGGGACAGAATCAGCCCCAGCATTTT. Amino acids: CASSPGQNQPQHF.

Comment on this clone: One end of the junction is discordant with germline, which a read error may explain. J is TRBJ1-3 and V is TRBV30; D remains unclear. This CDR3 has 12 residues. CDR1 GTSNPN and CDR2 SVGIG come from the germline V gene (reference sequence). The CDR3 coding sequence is TGTGCCTCGGGGTTCTCTAGAAACACCATATATTTT. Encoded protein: CASGFSRNTIYF.

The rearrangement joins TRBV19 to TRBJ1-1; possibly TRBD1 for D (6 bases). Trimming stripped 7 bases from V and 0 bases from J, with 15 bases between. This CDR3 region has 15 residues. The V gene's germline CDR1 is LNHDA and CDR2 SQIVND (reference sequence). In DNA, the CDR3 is TGTGCCAGTACCAATATAGGGGGTATGAACACTGAAGCTTTCTTT. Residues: CASTNIGGMNTEAFF. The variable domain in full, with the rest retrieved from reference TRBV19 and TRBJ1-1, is DGGITQSPKYLFRKEGQNVTLSCEQNLNHDAMYWYRQDPGQGLRLIYYSQIVNDFQKGDIAEGYSVSREKKESFPLTVTSAQKNPTAFYLCASTNIGGMNTEAFFGQGTRLTVV.

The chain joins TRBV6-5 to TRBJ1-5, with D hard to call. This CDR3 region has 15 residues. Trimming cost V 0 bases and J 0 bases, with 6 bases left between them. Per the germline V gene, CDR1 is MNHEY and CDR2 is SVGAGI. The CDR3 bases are TGTGCCAGCAGTTACTCCCTTTATAGCAATCAGCCCCAGCATTTT. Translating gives CASSYSLYSNQPQHF.